Listed here is a single T cell receptor (beta chain). Its antigen is currently unknown. The data belong to a study of a mutant IDH1 vaccine in newly diagnosed glioma. Germline CDR1 is SGHNT and CDR2 is YYREEE (reference sequence). This CDR3 comprises 16 residues. V lost 2 bases, J lost 2 bases, and 13 bases lay in between. As for time point: week 35, safety follow-up. Each dose delivered 300 ug of mutant IDH1 20-mer peptide subcutaneously with imiquimod. Donors harbored newly found WHO grade 3 or 4 IDH1-mutant, ATRX-lost astrocytomas. TCRdb's copy holds only in-frame clones and misses some; the assay was immunoSEQ multiplex PCR. The sample consists of tens of thousands of clones, approximately 87% of them appearing once.

Sequencing was performed on PBMCs, taken from a glioma patient whose treatment included an IDH1 peptide vaccine. This rearrangement joins TRBV5-4 to TRBJ1-4, with D possibly being TRBD1 (6 bases). This TCR came from a man aged 35 to 55 with glioma. The CDR3 region is CASSLQGRVTNEKLFF. The DNA for the CDR3 is TGTGCCAGCAGCTTACAGGGTCGGGTTACTAATGAAAAACTGTTTTTT.